This is a list of T cell receptor beta chains from one sample in a study of cytomegalovirus exposure and HLA in healthy donors. Data came from immunoSEQ multiplex PCR; TCRdb stores just in-frame clones and leaves some out. The sample includes around 120,000 clones, 80% seen only once; the top ten take more than 2.5%. Input material: PBMCs. These receptors were obtained from a male donor in good health and CMV-seronegative. Each CDR3 is given with its conserved first and last residue. A D gene is named only where the DNA matches it firmly. Size is omitted from some rows. Given values are once, few, many or a class for expanded clones.

J: TRBJ2-1
D: .
V: TRBV6-5
size: .
DNA: TGTGCCAGCAGTTACTCCCTTTCCTACAATGAGCAGTTCTTC
CDR3: CASSYSLSYNEQFF

J: TRBJ2-5
D: .
V: TRBV21-1
size: .
DNA: TGTGCCAGACAGGGCTTGAAAGGGGAGACCCAGTACTTC
CDR3: CARQGLKGETQYF

J: TRBJ2-4
D: .
V: TRBV25-1
size: .
DNA: TGTGCCAGCAGTGAGGAGGGGAGCAAAAACATTCAGTACTTC
CDR3: CASSEEGSKNIQYF

J: TRBJ1-1
D: .
V: TRBV7-2
size: .
DNA: TGTGCCAGCAGCTTAGAGCGGGGGGGCACTGAAGCTTTCTTT
CDR3: CASSLERGGTEAFF

J: TRBJ2-3
D: TRBD2
V: TRBV7-9
size: once
DNA: TGTGCCAGCAGCCCCAGCATGGGCGGGAGCCCGAGCACAGATACGCAGTATTTT
CDR3: CASSPSMGGSPSTDTQYF

J: TRBJ2-2
D: .
V: TRBV12-5
size: .
DNA: TGTGCTAGTGGTTCTGGGGGGGCCAGGGAGCTGTTTTTT
CDR3: CASGSGGARELFF

J: TRBJ1-1
D: .
V: TRBV28
size: .
DNA: TGTGCCAGCAGTTTTCTATTTTCGGGACAAATTTTGGCTTTCTTT
CDR3: CASSFLFSGQILAFF

J: TRBJ1-4
D: .
V: TRBV6-5
size: .
DNA: TGTGCCAGCAGGCGCGCGGCGGGGGGAAATGAAAAACTGTTTTTT
CDR3: CASRRAAGGNEKLFF

J: TRBJ2-3
D: TRBD1
V: TRBV18
size: .
DNA: TGTGCCAGCTCACCCGACGTCTGGGGGACAGGACCATCAGATACGCAGTATTTT
CDR3: CASSPDVWGTGPSDTQYF

J: TRBJ2-6
D: .
V: TRBV4-2
size: .
DNA: TGTGCCAGCAGTGACAGTGATTCCGGCTCTGGGGCCAACGTCCTGACTTTC
CDR3: CASSDSDSGSGANVLTF

J: TRBJ1-6
D: .
V: TRBV4-2
size: .
DNA: TGTGCCAGCAGCCAAGTTCGCGGGGGGGGCTCGAATTCACCCCTCCACTTT
CDR3: CASSQVRGGGSNSPLHF

J: TRBJ2-3
D: TRBD2
V: TRBV2
size: .
DNA: TGTGCCAGCAGCCAAAACGGACTAGCGGGGTGGTCAGATACGCAGTATTTT
CDR3: CASSQNGLAGWSDTQYF

J: TRBJ2-7
D: TRBD2
V: TRBV10-3
size: .
DNA: TGTGCCATCAGTGAGTGGATTAGCGGGACATACGAGCAGTACTTC
CDR3: CAISEWISGTYEQYF

J: TRBJ1-2
D: .
V: TRBV21-1
size: .
DNA: TGTGCCAGCAGCAAAGGGGGGGCGGGGGGCCGGAACTATGGCTACACCTTC
CDR3: CASSKGGAGGRNYGYTF

J: TRBJ2-7
D: TRBD1
V: TRBV27
size: .
DNA: TGTGCCAGCAGTTTCGGGACAGGGGCCTACGAGCAGTACTTC
CDR3: CASSFGTGAYEQYF

J: TRBJ2-5
D: TRBD1
V: TRBV15
size: .
DNA: TGTGCCACCAGCAGAGTACCCCGGGACAGCGATCCCCAAGAGACCCAGTACTTC
CDR3: CATSRVPRDSDPQETQYF

J: TRBJ2-3
D: TRBD1
V: TRBV6-4
size: .
DNA: TGTGCCACCTCCGGGACAGGGGGCGCAGATACGCAGTATTTT
CDR3: CATSGTGGADTQYF

J: TRBJ2-2
D: TRBD2
V: TRBV15
size: .
DNA: TGTGCCACCAGCAGGAAAGCGGGGGGGATCGGCACCGGGGAGCTGTTTTTT
CDR3: CATSRKAGGIGTGELFF

J: TRBJ1-2
D: .
V: TRBV6-6
size: .
DNA: TGTGCCAGCATAGAGGGGCAGGGGCGACATGGCTACACCTTC
CDR3: CASIEGQGRHGYTF

J: TRBJ2-7
D: TRBD2
V: TRBV27
size: once
DNA: TGTGCCAGCAGTTTACAGCCGGGACTACCCTCCGAGCAGTACTTC
CDR3: CASSLQPGLPSEQYF

J: TRBJ2-1
D: TRBD2
V: TRBV7-2
size: .
DNA: TGTGCCAGCAGCCCTAGCGGGGGCCCCACCTCCTACAATGAGCAGTTCTTC
CDR3: CASSPSGGPTSYNEQFF

J: TRBJ1-2
D: .
V: TRBV7-9
size: few
DNA: TGTGCCAGCACTGACAGGCATTATGGCTACACCTTC
CDR3: CASTDRHYGYTF

J: TRBJ2-7
D: .
V: TRBV5-6
size: .
DNA: TGTGCCAGCAGCTTGGTTGTAGGGGGTTCCTACGAGCAGTACTTC
CDR3: CASSLVVGGSYEQYF

J: TRBJ1-1
D: .
V: TRBV2
size: .
DNA: TGTGCCAGCAGCCCCACTTTGAACACTGAAGCTTTCTTT
CDR3: CASSPTLNTEAFF

J: TRBJ2-7
D: .
V: TRBV10-2
size: .
DNA: TGCGCCAGCCTCCGGGCAGGGCGCTCCGAGCAGTACTTC
CDR3: CASLRAGRSEQYF

J: TRBJ2-7
D: .
V: TRBV5-1
size: few
DNA: TGCGCCAGCAGCTTGGAGGGGGGGGCCTACGAGCAGTACTTC
CDR3: CASSLEGGAYEQYF

J: TRBJ1-5
D: .
V: TRBV27
size: few
DNA: TGTGCCAGCACCCAGACAGGATCCAATCAGCCCCAGCATTTT
CDR3: CASTQTGSNQPQHF

J: TRBJ2-1
D: .
V: TRBV2
size: .
DNA: TGTGCCAGCATTAAGGACAGCTACAATGAGCAGTTCTTC
CDR3: CASIKDSYNEQFF

J: TRBJ1-1
D: TRBD1
V: TRBV18
size: .
DNA: TGTGCCAGCTCACTGGGACAGGGGGCCCCCGAAGCTTTCTTT
CDR3: CASSLGQGAPEAFF

J: TRBJ1-5
D: TRBD1
V: TRBV2
size: .
DNA: TGTGCCAGCAGCCAGGGACAGGGAGCTCAGCCCCAGCATTTT
CDR3: CASSQGQGAQPQHF

J: TRBJ1-2
D: .
V: TRBV2
size: .
DNA: TGTGCCAGTCGGGTGCAGGGCGGCTACACCTTC
CDR3: CASRVQGGYTF

J: TRBJ1-2
D: TRBD1
V: TRBV7-9
size: .
DNA: TGTGCCAGCAGCCCGACAAGCAGGGGGCACCCTAACTATGGCTACACCTTC
CDR3: CASSPTSRGHPNYGYTF

J: TRBJ1-5
D: TRBD1
V: TRBV19
size: .
DNA: TGTGCCAGCAGTCCGGGACAGCCAAATCAGCCCCAGCATTTT
CDR3: CASSPGQPNQPQHF

J: TRBJ2-4
D: .
V: TRBV6-5
size: .
DNA: TGTGCCAGCAGTTCATGGACAGATCTAGCCAAAAACAGTCAGTACTTC
CDR3: CASSSWTDLAKNSQYF

J: TRBJ2-5
D: .
V: TRBV7-8
size: once
DNA: TGTGCCAGCAGCGGTAGGGGAGAGACCCAGTACTTC
CDR3: CASSGRGETQYF

J: TRBJ2-3
D: .
V: TRBV19
size: few
DNA: TGTGCCAGTAGTATACGCCCAGGGTGGGATACGCAGTATTTT
CDR3: CASSIRPGWDTQYF

J: TRBJ2-3
D: .
V: TRBV11-2
size: .
DNA: TGTGCCAGCAGCACCCCCCGGAGGGGGCGCATAGTGGATACGCAGTATTTT
CDR3: CASSTPRRGRIVDTQYF

J: TRBJ2-3
D: .
V: TRBV6-6
size: .
DNA: TGTGCCAGCAGTTACACGGGAGATACGCAGTATTTT
CDR3: CASSYTGDTQYF

J: TRBJ1-1
D: TRBD1
V: TRBV5-1
size: few
DNA: TGCGCCAGCAGCTTGGCTCCCCTACAGGGGGCGACTGAAGCTTTCTTT
CDR3: CASSLAPLQGATEAFF

J: TRBJ1-2
D: .
V: TRBV30
size: .
DNA: TGTGCCTGGAGTCCATTACCCAGGAACTATGGCTACACCTTC
CDR3: CAWSPLPRNYGYTF

J: TRBJ2-3
D: TRBD1
V: TRBV6-1
size: .
DNA: TGTGCCAGCAGTGAAGTAGCAGGGGGCGCAGATACGCAGTATTTT
CDR3: CASSEVAGGADTQYF

J: TRBJ1-2
D: .
V: TRBV6-1
size: .
DNA: TGTGCCAGCACCCAGATTACTAACTATGGCTACACCTTC
CDR3: CASTQITNYGYTF

J: TRBJ1-5
D: TRBD1
V: TRBV4-3
size: .
DNA: TGCGCCAGCAGCCACCTTGTCGACAGGGATCTTCTAGATCAGCCCCAGCATTTT
CDR3: CASSHLVDRDLLDQPQHF

J: TRBJ2-1
D: TRBD2
V: TRBV4-3
size: .
DNA: TGCGCCAGCAGCCTTTCGCGGGGGGCCGACTACAATGAGCAGTTCTTC
CDR3: CASSLSRGADYNEQFF

J: TRBJ2-5
D: .
V: TRBV5-1
size: .
DNA: TGCGCCAGCAGGCCCCAGGCGGGGTCCCAAGAGACCCAGTACTTC
CDR3: CASRPQAGSQETQYF